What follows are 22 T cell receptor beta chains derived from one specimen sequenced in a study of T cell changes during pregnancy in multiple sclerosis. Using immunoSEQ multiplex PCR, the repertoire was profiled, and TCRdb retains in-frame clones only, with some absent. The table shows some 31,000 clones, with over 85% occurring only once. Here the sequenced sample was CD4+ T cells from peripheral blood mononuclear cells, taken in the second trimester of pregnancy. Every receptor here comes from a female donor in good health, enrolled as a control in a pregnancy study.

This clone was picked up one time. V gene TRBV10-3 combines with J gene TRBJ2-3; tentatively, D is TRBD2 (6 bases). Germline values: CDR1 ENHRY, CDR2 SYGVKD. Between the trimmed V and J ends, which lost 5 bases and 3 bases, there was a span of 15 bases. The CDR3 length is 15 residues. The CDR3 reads CAISQLGGGTDTQYF. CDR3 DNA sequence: TGTGCCATCAGTCAACTCGGGGGTGGGACAGATACGCAGTATTTT.

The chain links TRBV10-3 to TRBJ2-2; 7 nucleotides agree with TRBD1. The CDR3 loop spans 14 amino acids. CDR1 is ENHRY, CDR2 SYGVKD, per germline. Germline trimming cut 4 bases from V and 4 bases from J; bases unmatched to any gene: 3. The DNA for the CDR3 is TGTGCCATCAGTGCTGACAGGGCCACCGGGGAGCTGTTTTTT. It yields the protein CAISADRATGELFF.

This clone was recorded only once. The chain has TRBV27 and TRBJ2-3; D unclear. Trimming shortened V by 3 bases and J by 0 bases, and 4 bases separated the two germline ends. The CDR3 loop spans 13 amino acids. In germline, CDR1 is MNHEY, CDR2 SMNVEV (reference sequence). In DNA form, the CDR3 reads TGTGCCAGCAGTTTGAGGAGCACAGATACGCAGTATTTT. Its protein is CASSLRSTDTQYF.

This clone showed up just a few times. The CDR3 nucleotides are TGCGCCAGCAGCTTGGGGACAGCCATGCCCCAGCATTTT. Its protein product is CASSLGTAMPQHF. The genes are TRBV5-1 and TRBJ1-5; tentative D call: TRBD1 (6 bases). V lost 0 bases, J lost 9 bases, and 10 bases lay in between. The germline CDR1 and CDR2 sequences are SGHRS and YFSETQ. The CDR3 has 13 residues.

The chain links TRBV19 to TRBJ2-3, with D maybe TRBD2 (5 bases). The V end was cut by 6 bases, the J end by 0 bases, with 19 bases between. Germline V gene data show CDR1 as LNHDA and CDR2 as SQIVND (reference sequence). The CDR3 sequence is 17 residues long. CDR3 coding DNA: TGTGCCAGTAGGGGCCCTCGGGGAGCGGATAGCACAGATACGCAGTATTTT. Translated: CASRGPRGADSTDTQYF.

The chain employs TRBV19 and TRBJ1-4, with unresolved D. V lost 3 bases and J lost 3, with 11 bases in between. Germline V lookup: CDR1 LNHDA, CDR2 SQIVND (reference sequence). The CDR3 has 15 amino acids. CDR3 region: CASSIFWEANEKLFF. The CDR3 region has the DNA TGTGCCAGTAGTATTTTCTGGGAGGCTAATGAAAAACTGTTTTTT.

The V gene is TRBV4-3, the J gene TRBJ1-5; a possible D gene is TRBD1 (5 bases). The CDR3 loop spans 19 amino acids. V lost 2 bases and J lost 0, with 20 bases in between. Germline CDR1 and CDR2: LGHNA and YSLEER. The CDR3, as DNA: TGCGCCAGCAGCCAAAGATTAACAGGAAGCGCCGATAGCAATCAGCCCCAGCATTTT. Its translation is CASSQRLTGSADSNQPQHF.

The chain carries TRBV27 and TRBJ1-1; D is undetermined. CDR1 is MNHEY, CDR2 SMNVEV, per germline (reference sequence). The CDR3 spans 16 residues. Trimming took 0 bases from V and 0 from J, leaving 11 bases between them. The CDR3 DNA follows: TGTGCCAGCAGTTTATCGGCACAGCCCCTGAACACTGAAGCTTTCTTT. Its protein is CASSLSAQPLNTEAFF.

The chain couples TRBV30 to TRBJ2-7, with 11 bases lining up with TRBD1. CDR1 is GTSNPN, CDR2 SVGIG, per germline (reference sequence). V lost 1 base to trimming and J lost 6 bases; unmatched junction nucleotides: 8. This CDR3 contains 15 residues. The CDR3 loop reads CAWSGGTGGDAEQYF. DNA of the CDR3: TGTGCCTGGAGTGGAGGGACAGGGGGGGACGCCGAGCAGTACTTC.

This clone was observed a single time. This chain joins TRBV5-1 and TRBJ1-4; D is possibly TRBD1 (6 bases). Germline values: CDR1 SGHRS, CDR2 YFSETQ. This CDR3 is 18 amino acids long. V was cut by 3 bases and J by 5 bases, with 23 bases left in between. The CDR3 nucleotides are TGCGCCAGCAGCTCAACCCTTCAGCGGGGGGCGGGGAATGAAAAACTGTTTTTT. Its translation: CASSSTLQRGAGNEKLFF. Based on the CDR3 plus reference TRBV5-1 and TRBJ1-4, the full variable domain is KAGVTQTPRYLIKTRGQQVTLSCSPISGHRSVSWYQQTPGQGLQFLFEYFSETQRNKGNFPGRFSGRQFSNSRSEMNVSTLELGDSALYLCASSSTLQRGAGNEKLFFGSGTQLSVL.

The CDR3 nucleotides read TGCGCCAGCAGCTTTGGGGGCAGCACCGGGGAGCTGTTTTTT. Protein: CASSFGGSTGELFF. The chain is built from TRBV5-1 and TRBJ2-2; a possible D gene is TRBD1 (6 bases). The CDR3 is 14 residues long. V lost 2 bases to trimming and J lost 4 bases, with 9 bases between them. CDR1 and CDR2 from the germline V gene are SGHRS and YFSETQ.

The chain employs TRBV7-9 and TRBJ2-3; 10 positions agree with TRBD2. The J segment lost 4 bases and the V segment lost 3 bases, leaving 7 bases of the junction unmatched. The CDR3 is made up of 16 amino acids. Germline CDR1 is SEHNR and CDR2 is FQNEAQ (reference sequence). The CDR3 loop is CASSFPLAGAPDTQYF. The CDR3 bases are TGTGCCAGCAGCTTCCCCCTAGCGGGAGCACCAGATACGCAGTATTTT.

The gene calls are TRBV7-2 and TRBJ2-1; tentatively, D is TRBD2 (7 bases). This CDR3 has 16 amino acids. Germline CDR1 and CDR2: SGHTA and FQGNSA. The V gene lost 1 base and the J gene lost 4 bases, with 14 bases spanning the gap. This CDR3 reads CASSLVSGGDYNEQFF. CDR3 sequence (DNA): TGTGCCAGCAGCTTAGTTTCGGGGGGCGATTACAATGAGCAGTTCTTC. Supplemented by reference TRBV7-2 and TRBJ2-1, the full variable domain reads GAGVSQSPSNKVTEKGKDVELRCDPISGHTALYWYRQSLGQGLEFLIYFQGNSAPDKSGLPSDRFSAERTGGSVSTLTIQRTQQEDSAVYLCASSLVSGGDYNEQFFGPGTRLTVL.

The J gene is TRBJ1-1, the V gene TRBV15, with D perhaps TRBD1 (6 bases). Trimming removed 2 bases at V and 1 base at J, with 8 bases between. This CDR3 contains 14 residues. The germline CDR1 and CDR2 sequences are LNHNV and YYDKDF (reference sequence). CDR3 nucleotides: TGTGCCACCAGCAGAACAGGGCAGAACACTGAAGCTTTCTTT. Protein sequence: CATSRTGQNTEAFF.

CDR3 sequence (DNA): TGTGCCAGCAGTTTCACCCCAGGGTCGGTGGACTATGGCTACACCTTC. It yields the protein CASSFTPGSVDYGYTF. This chain links TRBV27 with TRBJ1-2; TRBD1 might be the D (5 bases). This CDR3 has 16 amino acids. V was trimmed by 3 bases and J by 3 bases, leaving 17 bases between them. Germline-derived CDR1 and CDR2 are MNHEY and SMNVEV (reference sequence).

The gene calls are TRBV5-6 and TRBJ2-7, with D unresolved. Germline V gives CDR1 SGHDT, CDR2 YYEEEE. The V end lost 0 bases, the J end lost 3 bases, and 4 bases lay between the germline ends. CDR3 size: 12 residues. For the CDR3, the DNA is TGTGCCAGCAGCTTGGGACTCTACGAGCAGTACTTC. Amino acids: CASSLGLYEQYF.

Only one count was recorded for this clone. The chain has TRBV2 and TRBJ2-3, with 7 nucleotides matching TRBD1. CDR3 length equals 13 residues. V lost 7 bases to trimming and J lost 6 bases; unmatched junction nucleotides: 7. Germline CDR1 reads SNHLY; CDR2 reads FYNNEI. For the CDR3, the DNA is TGTGCCAGCAAGGGACAGTTTCCTGATACGCAGTATTTT. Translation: CASKGQFPDTQYF.

The CDR3 DNA sequence: TGTGCCAGTAGTATCGTTTCGAACACTGAAGCTTTCTTT. This encodes CASSIVSNTEAFF. The chain links TRBV19 to TRBJ1-1; no definite D call. The CDR3 is 13 residues long. V gave up 3 bases and J gave up 1 base, with 6 bases separating them. Germline V gene sequence: CDR1 LNHDA, CDR2 SQIVND (reference sequence).

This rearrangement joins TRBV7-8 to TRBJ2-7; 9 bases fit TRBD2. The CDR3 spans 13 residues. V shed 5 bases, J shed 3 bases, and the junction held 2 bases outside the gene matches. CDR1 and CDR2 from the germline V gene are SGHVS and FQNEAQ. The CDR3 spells CASSRTSDYEQYF. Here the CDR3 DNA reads TGTGCCAGCAGCCGGACTAGCGACTACGAGCAGTACTTC.

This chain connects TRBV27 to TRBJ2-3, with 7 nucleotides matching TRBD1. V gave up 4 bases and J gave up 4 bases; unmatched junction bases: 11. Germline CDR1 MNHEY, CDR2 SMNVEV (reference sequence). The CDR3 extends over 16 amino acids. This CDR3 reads CASSSSTGSSPDTQYF. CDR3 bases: TGTGCCAGCAGTTCCTCGACAGGGTCCTCCCCAGATACGCAGTATTTT.

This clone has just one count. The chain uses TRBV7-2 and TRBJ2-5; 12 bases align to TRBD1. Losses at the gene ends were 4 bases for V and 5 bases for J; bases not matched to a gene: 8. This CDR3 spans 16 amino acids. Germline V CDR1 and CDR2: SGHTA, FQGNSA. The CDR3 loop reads CASSYGDRGRRETQYF. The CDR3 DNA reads TGTGCCAGCAGCTACGGGGACAGGGGGCGTCGGGAGACCCAGTACTTC.

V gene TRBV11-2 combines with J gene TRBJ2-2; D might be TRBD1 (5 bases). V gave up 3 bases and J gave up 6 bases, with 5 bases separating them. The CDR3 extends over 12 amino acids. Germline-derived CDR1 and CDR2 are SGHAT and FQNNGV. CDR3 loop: CASSLGPGELFF. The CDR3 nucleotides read TGTGCCAGCAGCTTGGGGCCCGGGGAGCTGTTTTTT.